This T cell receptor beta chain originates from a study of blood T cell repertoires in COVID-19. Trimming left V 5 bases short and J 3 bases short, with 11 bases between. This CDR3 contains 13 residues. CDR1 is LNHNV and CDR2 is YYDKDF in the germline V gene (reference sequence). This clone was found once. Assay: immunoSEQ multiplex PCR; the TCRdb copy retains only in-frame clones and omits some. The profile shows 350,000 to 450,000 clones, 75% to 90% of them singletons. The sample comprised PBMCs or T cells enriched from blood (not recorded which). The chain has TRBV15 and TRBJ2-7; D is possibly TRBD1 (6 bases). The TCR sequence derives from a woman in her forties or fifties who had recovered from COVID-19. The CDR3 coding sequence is TGTGCCACCAGCGTCGGACAGATCTACGAGCAGTACTTC. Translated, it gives CATSVGQIYEQYF.